The 20 T cell receptor beta chains below all came from one sample that was sequenced in a study of beta chain features in type 1 diabetes. The investigators reverse transcribed all of the isolated RNA, so they sequenced expressed TCRB transcripts. Repertoires were generated with immunoSEQ multiplex PCR, while TCRdb's copy carries only in-frame clones and drops some. The sample lists about 700,000 clones, roughly 13% occurring once. Study results and limitations: Within each of all four CD4+ subsets, Type 1 diabetes patients had TCRB CDR3s that were moderately but significantly shorter.

These receptors have no known antigen. The sample was naive CD4+ T cells from blood. The receptors here all came from a man aged 18 to 29 with type 1 diabetes.

This chain uses TRBV10-1 with TRBJ2-7; D not resolved. V lost 2 bases to trimming and J lost 6 bases, with 14 bases between them. This CDR3 comprises 14 residues. Germline V CDR1 and CDR2: WNHNN, SYGVQD (reference sequence). The CDR3 is CASSEPVVSCEQYF. The CDR3 DNA is TGCGCCAGCAGTGAGCCAGTGGTCAGCTGCGAGCAGTACTTC.

This clone came up a few times. V usage is TRBV5-1 and J usage is TRBJ2-4; a weak D match, TRBD2 (6 bases). CDR3 length: 14 amino acids. CDR1 is SGHRS and CDR2 is YFSETQ in the germline V gene. Trimming removed 5 bases at V and 8 bases at J, with 17 bases between. The CDR3 DNA sequence: TGCGCCAGCAGTACCGGGAGCCCCCAGGACATTCAGTACTTC. Translation: CASSTGSPQDIQYF.

Regarding this clone: One end of the junction fails to match germline, which may point to a read error. The chain is built from TRBV7-3 and TRBJ1-1; 11 positions match TRBD1. The CDR3 sequence is 15 residues long. Per germline, CDR1 SGHTA and CDR2 FQGTGA. CDR3 protein: CASSSDRGPNTEALF. In nucleotides, the CDR3 is TGTGCCAGCAGCTCGGACAGGGGGCCGAACACTGAAGCTCTCTTT.

The chain carries TRBV6-5 and TRBJ2-5; D is ambiguous. CDR1 and CDR2 from the germline V gene are MNHEY and SVGAGI. V was shortened by 6 bases and J by 1 base, with 12 bases between the two germline ends. This CDR3 region has 14 residues. CDR3 nucleotide sequence: TGTGCCAGCAGGGCACTTGGACCCCAAGAGACCCAGTACTTC. It translates to CASRALGPQETQYF.

The chain recombines TRBV5-4 with TRBJ2-4, with 10 bases aligning to TRBD1. The CDR3 spans 14 residues. V lost 5 bases and J lost 7; bases outside the gene matches: 6. Germline-derived CDR1 and CDR2 are SGHNT and YYREEE (reference sequence). The CDR3 sequence is CASSLDRGWNIQYF. In DNA form, the CDR3 reads TGTGCCAGCAGTCTGGACAGGGGGTGGAACATTCAGTACTTC. Based on the CDR3 plus reference TRBV5-4 and TRBJ2-4, the full variable domain is ETGVTQSPTHLIKTRGQQVTLRCSSQSGHNTVSWYQQALGQGPQFIFQYYREEENGRGNFPPRFSGLQFPNYSSELNVNALELDDSALYLCASSLDRGWNIQYFGAGTRLSVL.

The chain links TRBV19 to TRBJ1-1; D gene unclear. Trimming cost V 5 bases and J 2 bases, with 12 bases left between them. CDR3 size: 14 residues. From germline, CDR1 is LNHDA and CDR2 SQIVND (reference sequence). CDR3 DNA: TGTGCCAGTAGTCCTTCATACTCAAACACTGAAGCTTTCTTT. Translating gives CASSPSYSNTEAFF.

The sample holds a few counts of this clone. This chain links TRBV18 with TRBJ2-7; 7 bases fit TRBD1. V lost 2 bases to trimming and J lost 2 bases; unmatched junction nucleotides: 6. From germline, CDR1 is KGHSH and CDR2 LQKENI. The CDR3 runs 15 residues. DNA for the CDR3: TGTGCCAGCTCACCAGGGGACAGCGTAGCCTACGAGCAGTACTTC. Its translation is CASSPGDSVAYEQYF.

This sequence joins TRBV6-4 and TRBJ2-6; TRBD1 aligns across 7 bases. The length of the CDR3 is 16 residues. The germline V gene encodes CDR1 MRHNA and CDR2 SNTAGT. The ends lost 6 bases at V and 0 bases at J; junction bases unmatched: 5. The CDR3 DNA follows: TGTGCCAGCAGCTTGACAGGGAACTCTGGGGCCAACGTCCTGACTTTC. Amino acids: CASSLTGNSGANVLTF.

This clone appeared a few times. The chain is built from TRBV30 and TRBJ1-1; D may be TRBD1 (5 bases). With 8 bases removed from V and 2 bases from J, the gap between germline ends came to 12 bases. The CDR3 is made up of 12 amino acids. Germline V CDR1 and CDR2: GTSNPN, SVGIG (reference sequence). The chain's CDR3 is CAGMWGNTEAFF. CDR3 nucleotides: TGTGCCGGGATGTGGGGCAACACTGAAGCTTTCTTT.

This clone was picked up a small number of times. This chain joins TRBV5-1 and TRBJ2-5; D possibly corresponds to TRBD2 (6 bases). The CDR3 has 14 residues. Germline assignment: CDR1 SGHRS and CDR2 YFSETQ. Trimming left V 4 bases short and J 2 bases short, with 12 bases between. The CDR3 loop reads CASSTDYRQETQYF. The CDR3 DNA reads as TGCGCCAGCAGCACGGACTATCGGCAAGAGACCCAGTACTTC.

This clone was seen more than once but under ten times. V is TRBV30 and J is TRBJ2-2, with D uncertain. This CDR3 comprises 11 residues. Trimming shortened V by 3 bases and J by 7 bases, and 6 bases separated the two germline ends. Germline lookup yields CDR1 GTSNPN and CDR2 SVGIG (reference sequence). CDR3 sequence (DNA): TGTGCCTGGAGACGGCACGGGGAGCTGTTTTTT. Its translation: CAWRRHGELFF.

This chain joins TRBV4-1 and TRBJ2-4, with 11 bases aligning to TRBD2. The J segment lost 1 base and the V segment lost 4 bases, leaving 9 bases of the junction unmatched. Germline assignment: CDR1 MGHRA and CDR2 YSYEKL. The CDR3 covers 18 residues. CDR3 amino acids: CASSPGVAGGRAKNIQYF. CDR3 nucleotide sequence: TGCGCCAGCAGCCCCGGGGTAGCGGGGGGGCGGGCCAAAAACATTCAGTACTTC.

In this sample, this clone turned up a few times. The chain is built from TRBV7-7 and TRBJ1-4; D not resolved. CDR1 and CDR2 (germline): SSHAT, FNYEAQ (reference sequence). The V end was cut by 5 bases, the J end by 0 bases, with 10 bases between. This CDR3 comprises 15 residues. In DNA form, the CDR3 reads TGTGCCAGCAGCCAAACGAGTGCAACTAATGAAAAACTGTTTTTT. Amino acids: CASSQTSATNEKLFF.

V gene TRBV10-3 combines with J gene TRBJ1-1; D gene unclear. This CDR3 spans 14 amino acids. The germline V and J ends were trimmed by 2 bases and 1 base, with 8 bases remaining between them. CDR1 is ENHRY and CDR2 is SYGVKD in the germline V gene. CDR3: CAISEGVGNTEAFF. Written as DNA, the CDR3 is TGTGCCATCAGTGAGGGGGTCGGGAACACTGAAGCTTTCTTT.

This clone has more than one count but fewer than ten. This chain uses TRBV5-1 with TRBJ2-1; 7 positions match TRBD1. V gave up 7 bases and J gave up 3 bases; unmatched junction bases: 10. This CDR3 has 15 amino acids. The germline CDR1 and CDR2 sequences are SGHRS and YFSETQ. CDR3 residues: CASQAGAGGYNEQFF. In DNA form, the CDR3 reads TGCGCCAGCCAGGCCGGGGCAGGGGGCTACAATGAGCAGTTCTTC.

The J gene is TRBJ1-4, the V gene TRBV6-5; TRBD1 is a possible D gene (5 bases). The germline V gene encodes CDR1 MNHEY and CDR2 SVGAGI. The CDR3 totals 16 residues. V lost 2 bases to trimming and J lost 5 bases, with 15 bases between them. CDR3 in DNA: TGTGCCAGCAGTTACCGGGGGACCGCCTCGAATGAAAAACTGTTTTTT. It yields the protein CASSYRGTASNEKLFF.

The sample holds a few counts of this clone. V gene TRBV7-2 combines with J gene TRBJ2-1, with 8 bases identical to TRBD2. This CDR3 is 14 amino acids long. CDR1 and CDR2 (germline): SGHTA, FQGNSA. With V trimmed by 5 bases and J by 6 bases, 6 bases remained unmatched. The CDR3 nucleotides read TGTGCCAGCAGCCCCCGGACTAGCCCCAATGAGCAGTTCTTC. This codes for CASSPRTSPNEQFF. The full variable domain, completed using reference TRBV7-2 and TRBJ2-1, is GAGVSQSPSNKVTEKGKDVELRCDPISGHTALYWYRQSLGQGLEFLIYFQGNSAPDKSGLPSDRFSAERTGGSVSTLTIQRTQQEDSAVYLCASSPRTSPNEQFFGPGTRLTVL.

The gene calls are TRBV10-3 and TRBJ1-1; weak D call: TRBD1 (5 bases). The CDR3 is made up of 13 amino acids. CDR1 and CDR2 (germline): ENHRY, SYGVKD. The V and J ends lost 8 bases and 0 bases respectively, with 10 bases between them. The CDR3 bases are TGTGCCATCCTCGACAGCCTGAACACTGAAGCTTTCTTT. Its protein is CAILDSLNTEAFF.

The chain employs TRBV12-5 and TRBJ2-7, with TRBD2 matching over 9 bases. V was clipped by 0 bases and J by 3 bases; unmatched bases: 3. This CDR3 has 15 residues. Germline V gives CDR1 LGHNT, CDR2 FRNRAP. Written as DNA, the CDR3 is TGTGCTAGTGGTTTGGTGCTAGCGGGGATCTACGAGCAGTACTTC. Translated, it gives CASGLVLAGIYEQYF.

The chain carries TRBV2 and TRBJ2-5; 9 nucleotides match TRBD1. V lost 4 bases to trimming and J lost 5 bases; unmatched junction nucleotides: 2. The germline gives CDR1 SNHLY, CDR2 FYNNEI. The CDR3 totals 13 residues. This CDR3 is CASSGTGVETQYF. As DNA, the CDR3 is TGTGCCAGCAGTGGGACAGGGGTTGAGACCCAGTACTTC.